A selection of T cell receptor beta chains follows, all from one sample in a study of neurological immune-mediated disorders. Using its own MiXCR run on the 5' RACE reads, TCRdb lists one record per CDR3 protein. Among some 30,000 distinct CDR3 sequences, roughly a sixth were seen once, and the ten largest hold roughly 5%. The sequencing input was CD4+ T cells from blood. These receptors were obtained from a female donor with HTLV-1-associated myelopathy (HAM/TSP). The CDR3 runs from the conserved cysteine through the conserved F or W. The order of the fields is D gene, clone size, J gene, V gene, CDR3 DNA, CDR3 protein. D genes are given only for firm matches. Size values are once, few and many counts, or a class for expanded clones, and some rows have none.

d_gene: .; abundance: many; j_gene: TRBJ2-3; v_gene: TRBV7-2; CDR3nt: TGTGCCAGCAGCTCAAAGACCAACACAGATACGCAGTATTTT; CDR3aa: CASSSKTNTDTQYF
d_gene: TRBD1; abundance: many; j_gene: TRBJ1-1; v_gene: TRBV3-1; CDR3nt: TGTGCCAGCAGCCAAGGGACAGGTACGAACACTGAAGCTTTCTTT; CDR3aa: CASSQGTGTNTEAFF
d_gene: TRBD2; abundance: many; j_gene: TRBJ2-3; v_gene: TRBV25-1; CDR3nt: TGTGCCAGCAGTGAAGCGGGAGCGGATACGCAGTATTTT; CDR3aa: CASSEAGADTQYF
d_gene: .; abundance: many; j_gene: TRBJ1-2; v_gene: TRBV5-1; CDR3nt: TGCGCCAGCAGCTTGGCCCCAGGGAATAACTATGGCTACACCTTC; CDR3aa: CASSLAPGNNYGYTF
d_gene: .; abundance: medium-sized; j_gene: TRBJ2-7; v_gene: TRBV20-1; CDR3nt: TGCAGTGCTATACCGATGGTGGGCGACGAGCAGTACTTC; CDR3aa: CSAIPMVGDEQYF
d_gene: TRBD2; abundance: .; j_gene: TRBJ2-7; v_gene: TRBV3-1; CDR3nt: TGTGCCAGCAGCCCCGGACTAGCGGGAGCGGGCGGCTACGAGCAGTACTTC; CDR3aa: CASSPGLAGAGGYEQYF
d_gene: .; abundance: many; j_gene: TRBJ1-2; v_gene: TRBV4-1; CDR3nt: TGCGCCAGCAGCCAATCCCCTGCGGACTATGGCTACACCTTC; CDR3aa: CASSQSPADYGYTF
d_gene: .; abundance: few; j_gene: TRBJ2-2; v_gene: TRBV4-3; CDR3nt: TGCGCCAGCAGCCAAGACTATAGCACCAACACCGGGGAGCTGTTTTTT; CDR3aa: CASSQDYSTNTGELFF
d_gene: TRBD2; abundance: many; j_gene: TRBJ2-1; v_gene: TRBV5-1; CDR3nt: TGCGCCAGCAGAGCGGGGGCGTACAATGAGCAGTTCTTC; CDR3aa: CASRAGAYNEQFF
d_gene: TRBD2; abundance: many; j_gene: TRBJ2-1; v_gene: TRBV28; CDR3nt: TGTGCCAGCAGTGAGACTAGCGGGGCTGTCCATGAGCAGTTCTTC; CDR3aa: CASSETSGAVHEQFF
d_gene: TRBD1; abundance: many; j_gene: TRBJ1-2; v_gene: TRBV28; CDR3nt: TGTGCCAGCAGTACCACAGGGGACTATGGCTACACCTTC; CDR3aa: CASSTTGDYGYTF
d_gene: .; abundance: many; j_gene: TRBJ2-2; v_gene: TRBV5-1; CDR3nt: TGCGCCAGCAGCCCAAGGACCCGGGGGACCGGGGAGCTGTTTTTT; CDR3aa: CASSPRTRGTGELFF
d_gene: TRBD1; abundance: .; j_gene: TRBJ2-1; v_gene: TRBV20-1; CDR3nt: TGCAGTGCTAGCAGGGGGCTAGGCGGCACAGATACGCAGTTCTTC; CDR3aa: CSASRGLGGTDTQFF
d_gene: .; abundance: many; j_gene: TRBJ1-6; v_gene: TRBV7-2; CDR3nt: TGTGCCAGCAGCCGCTTTCCTGGCGGCTATAATTCACCCCTCCACTTT; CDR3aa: CASSRFPGGYNSPLHF
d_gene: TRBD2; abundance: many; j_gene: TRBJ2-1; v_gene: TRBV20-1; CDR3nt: TGCAGTGCTAGGGGGGGACTAGAAACCAATGAGCAGTTCTTC; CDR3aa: CSARGGLETNEQFF
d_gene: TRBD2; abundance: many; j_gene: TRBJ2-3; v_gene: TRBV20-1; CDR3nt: TGCAGTGCTAGACTAGGGCTAGCGGGGCGGGATACGCAGTATTTT; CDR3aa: CSARLGLAGRDTQYF
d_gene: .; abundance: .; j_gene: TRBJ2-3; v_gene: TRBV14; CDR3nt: TGTGCCAGTAGTCCATCGGGCGGGTGGACATATACGCAGTATTTT; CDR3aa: CASSPSGGWTYTQYF
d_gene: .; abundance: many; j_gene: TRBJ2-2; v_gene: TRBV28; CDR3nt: TGTGCCAGCAGCAGGGGTCCAGGGTCCGCCGGGGAGCTGTTTTTT; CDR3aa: CASSRGPGSAGELFF
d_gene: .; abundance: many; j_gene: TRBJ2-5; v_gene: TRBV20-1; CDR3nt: TGCAGTGCTAGAAAGGGGTCGGGGAGGGAGACCCAGTACTTC; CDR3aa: CSARKGSGRETQYF
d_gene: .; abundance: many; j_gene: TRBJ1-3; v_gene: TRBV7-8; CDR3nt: TGTGCCAGCAGCTTGGGATGGACAGAGGCTGGAAACACCATATATTTT; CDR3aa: CASSLGWTEAGNTIYF
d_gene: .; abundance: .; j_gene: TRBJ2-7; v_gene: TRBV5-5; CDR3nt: TGTGCCAGCAGCTTGCCCGTGGAGGGGCACGAGCAGTACTTC; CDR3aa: CASSLPVEGHEQYF
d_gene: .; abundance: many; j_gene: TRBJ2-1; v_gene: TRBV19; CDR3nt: TGTGCCAGTAGTAGGACAGGGAGGGTGGATGAGCAGTTCTTC; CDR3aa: CASSRTGRVDEQFF
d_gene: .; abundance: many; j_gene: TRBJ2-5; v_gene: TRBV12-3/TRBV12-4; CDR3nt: TGTGCCAGCAGTTTACAGTACCAAGAGACCCAGTACTTC; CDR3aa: CASSLQYQETQYF
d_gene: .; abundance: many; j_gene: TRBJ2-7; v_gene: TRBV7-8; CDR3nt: TGTGCCAGCAGCTTACGCCGGGACGCCTCCTACGAGCAGTACTTC; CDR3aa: CASSLRRDASYEQYF
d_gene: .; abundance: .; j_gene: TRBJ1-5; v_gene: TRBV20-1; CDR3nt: TGCAGTGCTAGAGAACTGGGGCAGCCCCAGCATTTT; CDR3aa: CSARELGQPQHF
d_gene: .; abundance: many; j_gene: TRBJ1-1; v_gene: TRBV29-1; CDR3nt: TGCAGCGTTGAATGGCGGGACGGTAATCGAGCTTTCTTT; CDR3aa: CSVEWRDGNRAFF
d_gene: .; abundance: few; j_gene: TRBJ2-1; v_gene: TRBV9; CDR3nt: TGTGCCAGCAGCGTAGAGCTCTCCTACAATGAGCAGTTCTTC; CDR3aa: CASSVELSYNEQFF
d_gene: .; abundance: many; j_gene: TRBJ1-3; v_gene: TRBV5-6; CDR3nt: TGTGCCAGCAGCTTAGGGACAACCGGATCTGGAAACACCATATATTTT; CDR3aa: CASSLGTTGSGNTIYF
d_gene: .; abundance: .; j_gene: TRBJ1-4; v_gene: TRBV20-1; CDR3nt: TGCAGTTGCCGGGGGCGGGCTAATGAAAAACTGTTTTTT; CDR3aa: CSCRGRANEKLFF
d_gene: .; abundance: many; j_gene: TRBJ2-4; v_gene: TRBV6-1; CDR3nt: TGTGCCAGCAGCGAAGGGGAAGGGTCCATTCAGTACTTC; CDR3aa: CASSEGEGSIQYF
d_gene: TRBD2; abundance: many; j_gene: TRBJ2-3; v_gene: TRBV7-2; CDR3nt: TGTGCCAGCAGCTCCTGGGGAGCGGGGGCGACAGATACGCAGTATTTT; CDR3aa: CASSSWGAGATDTQYF
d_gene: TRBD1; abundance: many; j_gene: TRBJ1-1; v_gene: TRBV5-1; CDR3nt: TGCGCCAGCAGCAAAGGACAGGGGGGCTTCGGTGAAGCTTTCTTT; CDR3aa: CASSKGQGGFGEAFF
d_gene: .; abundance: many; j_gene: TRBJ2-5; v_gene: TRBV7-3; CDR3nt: TGTGCCAGCAGCGCGGGACAGCAAGAGACCCAGTACTTC; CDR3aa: CASSAGQQETQYF
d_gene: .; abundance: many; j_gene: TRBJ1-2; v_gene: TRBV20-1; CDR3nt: TGCAGTGCTACGACGGGCTATGGCTACACCTTC; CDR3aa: CSATTGYGYTF
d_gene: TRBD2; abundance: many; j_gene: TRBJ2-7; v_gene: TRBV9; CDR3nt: TGTGCCAGCAGCTTGAGAGCCACTAGCGGCCCCTACGAGCAGTACTTC; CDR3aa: CASSLRATSGPYEQYF
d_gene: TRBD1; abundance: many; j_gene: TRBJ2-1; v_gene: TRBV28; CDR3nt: TGTGCCAGCACCCCGGGACAGGGGGCGTACAATGAGCAGTTCTTC; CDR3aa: CASTPGQGAYNEQFF
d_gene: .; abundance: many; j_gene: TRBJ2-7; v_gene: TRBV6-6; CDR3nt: TGTGCCAGCAGTTACCCGGGAGCCCGACCCTACGAGCAGTACTTC; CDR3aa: CASSYPGARPYEQYF
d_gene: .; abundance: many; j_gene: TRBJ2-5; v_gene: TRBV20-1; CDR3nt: TGCAGTGCTCGGGGGAAGAGCGGCAGGGCGGTGACCCAGTACTTC; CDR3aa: CSARGKSGRAVTQYF
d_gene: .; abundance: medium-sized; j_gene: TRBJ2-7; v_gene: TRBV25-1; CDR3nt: TGTGCCAGCAGTGTTACCGTTGGCGAGCAGTACTTC; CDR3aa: CASSVTVGEQYF
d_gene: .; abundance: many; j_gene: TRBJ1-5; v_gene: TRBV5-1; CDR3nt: TGCGCCAGCAGCTTGGGTAGCAATCAGCCCCAGCATTTT; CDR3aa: CASSLGSNQPQHF
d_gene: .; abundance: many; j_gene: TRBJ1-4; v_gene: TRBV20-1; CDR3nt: TGCAGTGCTTCCGGCCTGGGAAAACTGTTTTTT; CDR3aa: CSASGLGKLFF
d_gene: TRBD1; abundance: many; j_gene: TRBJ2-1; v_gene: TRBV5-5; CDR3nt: TGTGCCAGCAGCCCGACAGGGGGCGTCTACAATGAGCAGTTCTTC; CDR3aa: CASSPTGGVYNEQFF